The 20 T cell receptor beta chains below come from one sample, sequenced in a study of tumor-infiltrating lymphocytes in localized non-small cell lung cancer. Here immunoSEQ multiplex PCR was the method, and the copy in TCRdb shows in-frame clones only, minus some. The sample lists approximately 15,000 clones, roughly 78% occurring once. The specimen sequenced was lung tumor tissue. All receptors come from a human donor with non-small cell lung cancer.

The chain recombines TRBV7-2 with TRBJ1-2; D uncertain. The CDR3 totals 14 residues. Germline values: CDR1 SGHTA, CDR2 FQGNSA. V lost 5 bases and J 5 bases, leaving 15 bases between the germline ends. Written as DNA, the CDR3 is TGTGCCAGCAGCCCCCGGGATCGCCCTTATGGCTACACCTTC. It codes for CASSPRDRPYGYTF.

V is TRBV29-1 and J is TRBJ2-5; 7 bases match TRBD1. The CDR3 has 12 amino acids. Per germline, CDR1 SQVTM and CDR2 ANQGSEA. The V and J ends lost 6 bases and 2 bases, in that order; junction bases with no gene match: 3. The CDR3 nucleotides read TGCAGCGTCCGGGACAGACAAGAGACCCAGTACTTC. Encoded protein: CSVRDRQETQYF.

This clone was observed once. The chain links TRBV19 to TRBJ2-6; weak D call: TRBD2 (5 bases). Looked up from germline, CDR1 is LNHDA and CDR2 is SQIVND (reference sequence). V shed 3 bases and J shed 0 bases, with 12 bases lying between them. The CDR3 length is 17 residues. CDR3 protein: CASSITGLSSGANVLTF. CDR3 bases: TGTGCCAGTAGTATTACGGGATTGAGCTCTGGGGCCAACGTCCTGACTTTC.

J is TRBJ2-3 and V is TRBV7-2; no firm D call. This CDR3 contains 13 residues. V was shortened by 2 bases and J by 6 bases, with 9 bases between the two germline ends. Germline assignment: CDR1 SGHTA and CDR2 FQGNSA. The CDR3 is CASSLLVGDTQYF. The CDR3 nucleotides read TGTGCCAGCAGCTTATTGGTGGGGGATACGCAGTATTTT.

The rearrangement joins TRBV5-1 to TRBJ1-2; TRBD1 aligns across 8 bases. The CDR3 extends over 13 amino acids. With V trimmed by 3 bases and J by 5 bases, 3 bases remained unmatched. Germline CDR1 SGHRS, CDR2 YFSETQ. The CDR3 nucleotides are TGCGCCAGCAGCTCGGGACAGGAATATGGCTACACCTTC. Translation: CASSSGQEYGYTF.

V and J are TRBV18 and TRBJ1-1, with a weak D call TRBD1 (6 bases). The CDR3 runs to 16 residues. V dropped 2 bases and J dropped 11 bases, with 24 bases sitting between them. CDR1 is KGHSH and CDR2 is LQKENI in the germline V gene. In nucleotides, the CDR3 is TGTGCCAGCTCACCAACACCGGGGGCCATTAACGCCGGGGCTTTCTTT. Protein: CASSPTPGAINAGAFF.

The genes are TRBV4-2 and TRBJ2-1; tentative D call: TRBD2 (5 bases). Trimming stripped 5 bases from V and 0 bases from J, with 17 bases between. Germline loops: CDR1 LGHNA, CDR2 YNFKEQ. This CDR3 has 17 residues. In DNA, the CDR3 is TGTGCCAGCAGCTCGTCGCTTAGCGCGAGCTCCTACAATGAGCAGTTCTTC. Translating it yields CASSSSLSASSYNEQFF.

The table lists this clone with a few counts. The chain joins TRBV5-6 to TRBJ2-5, with 8 bases matching TRBD2. The CDR3 has 15 amino acids. V dropped 4 bases and J dropped 7; count of bases not matched to a gene: 12. Germline loops: CDR1 SGHDT, CDR2 YYEEEE. The CDR3: CASSTNGAGGGTQYF. The CDR3 DNA sequence: TGTGCCAGCAGCACAAACGGGGCGGGAGGCGGGACCCAGTACTTC.

The rearrangement links TRBV6-5 to TRBJ2-7, with TRBD1 matching 10 bases. The CDR3 is made up of 13 amino acids. Germline CDR1 and CDR2: MNHEY and SVGAGI. With V trimmed by 4 bases and J by 7 bases, 4 bases remained unmatched. Here the CDR3 reads CASSSTGGKEQYF. The CDR3 region has the DNA TGTGCCAGCAGTTCGACAGGGGGCAAGGAGCAGTACTTC.

This chain links TRBV9 with TRBJ2-1, with 16 positions matching TRBD2. The CDR3 contains 18 residues. The V segment lost 0 bases and the J segment 2 bases; nucleotides outside the gene matches: 2. Germline lookup yields CDR1 SGDLS and CDR2 YYNGEE. The CDR3 protein is CASSVGGTSGGAYNEQFF. For the CDR3, the DNA is TGTGCCAGCAGCGTAGGGGGGACTAGCGGGGGGGCCTACAATGAGCAGTTCTTC.

This chain connects TRBV7-8 to TRBJ2-5; weak D call: TRBD1 (6 bases). CDR1 and CDR2 (germline): SGHVS, FQNEAQ. The CDR3 totals 17 residues. V lost 2 bases and J 2 bases, leaving 18 bases between the germline ends. CDR3 DNA: TGTGCCAGCAGCTTACAACAACCAGGGGTCCAACAAGAGACCCAGTACTTC. It yields the protein CASSLQQPGVQQETQYF.

The chain couples TRBV2 to TRBJ2-2; 7 bases agree with TRBD2. Germline CDR1 and CDR2: SNHLY and FYNNEI. J was trimmed by 4 bases and V by 9 bases; bases with no gene match: 5. The CDR3 extends over 13 amino acids. Here the CDR3 DNA reads TGTGCCAGTACGGGGGGACCCACCGGGGAGCTGTTTTTT. Residues: CASTGGPTGELFF.

This clone was counted between two and nine times. V is TRBV4-3 and J is TRBJ1-2; a possible D gene is TRBD1 (5 bases). Germline CDR1 LGHNA, CDR2 YSLEER. The ends were cut back, 1 base at V and 8 bases at J, with 14 bases in the middle. This CDR3 spans 14 amino acids. DNA of the CDR3: TGCGCCAGCAGCCAAGGGGCGGGGGAGTGGGGCTACACCTTC. Translated, it gives CASSQGAGEWGYTF.

V is TRBV30 and J is TRBJ1-5, with D maybe TRBD1 (6 bases). The CDR3 spans 14 residues. The V end was cut by 1 base, the J end by 4 bases, with 11 bases between. CDR1 and CDR2 (germline): GTSNPN, SVGIG (reference sequence). CDR3 region: CAWSEDSRNQPQHF. In DNA, the CDR3 is TGTGCCTGGAGTGAGGACAGCAGGAATCAGCCCCAGCATTTT.

This chain links TRBV5-6 with TRBJ1-3; D unclear. This CDR3 is built from 15 residues. Per the germline V gene, CDR1 is SGHDT and CDR2 is YYEEEE. V lost 0 bases, J lost 0 bases, and 7 bases lay in between. CDR3 in amino acids: CASSLGAFSGNTIYF. The CDR3 nucleotides read TGTGCCAGCAGCTTGGGGGCCTTCTCTGGAAACACCATATATTTT.

CDR3 in DNA: TGTGCCAGCAGTTTGGAGTCAGACTACTATGGCTACACCTTC. Its translation: CASSLESDYYGYTF. This sequence joins TRBV28 and TRBJ1-2; D is undetermined. Trimming removed 3 bases at V and 3 bases at J, with 11 bases between. The CDR3 spans 14 residues. The V gene's germline CDR1 is MDHEN and CDR2 SYDVKM.

This clone has a handful of counts. V is TRBV6-5 and J is TRBJ1-5, with no clear D. V lost 7 bases and J 3 bases, leaving 13 bases between the germline ends. Germline V gene data show CDR1 as MNHEY and CDR2 as SVGAGI. The CDR3 has 14 amino acids. CDR3 in amino acids: CASTQKGLNQPQHF. DNA of the CDR3: TGTGCCAGCACCCAAAAAGGCCTCAATCAGCCCCAGCATTTT.

The rearrangement uses TRBV2 and TRBJ2-3; 8 nucleotides agree with TRBD2. With V trimmed by 6 bases and J by 4 bases, 9 bases remained unmatched. In germline, CDR1 is SNHLY, CDR2 FYNNEI. The CDR3 is 15 amino acids. CDR3 sequence reads: CASRIGTSGPDTQYF. The CDR3, as DNA: TGTGCCAGCAGGATCGGGACTAGTGGTCCAGATACGCAGTATTTT.

V usage is TRBV5-1 and J usage is TRBJ2-3, with D tentatively TRBD2 (6 bases). The CDR3 is 16 residues long. V dropped 3 bases and J dropped 0 bases, with 14 bases sitting between them. Germline CDR1 reads SGHRS; CDR2 reads YFSETQ. The CDR3 protein is CASSSGRDSSTDTQYF. Written as DNA, the CDR3 is TGCGCCAGCAGCTCAGGCCGGGACTCTAGCACAGATACGCAGTATTTT. Complete variable domain (other parts from reference TRBV5-1 and TRBJ2-3): KAGVTQTPRYLIKTRGQQVTLSCSPISGHRSVSWYQQTPGQGLQFLFEYFSETQRNKGNFPGRFSGRQFSNSRSEMNVSTLELGDSALYLCASSSGRDSSTDTQYFGPGTRLTVL.

The chain joins TRBV21-1 to TRBJ1-1. TRBV21-1 is a documented pseudogene. The CDR3 consists of 11 residues. CDR3 sequence: CASSTAGGAFF. As DNA, the CDR3 is TGTGCCAGCAGCACCGCGGGGGGTGCTTTCTTT.